This entry describes one T cell receptor (beta chain). No antigen is known for it. V lost 5 bases and J lost 5; bases outside the gene matches: 6. This CDR3 is built from 14 residues. Germline V gene sequence: CDR1 SEHNR, CDR2 FQNEAQ (reference sequence). These data belong to a study of T cell responses to AZD1222 COVID-19 vaccine. General study findings and limits: Donors, mostly white British, included more females; clonal diversity was possibly underestimated.

The method was immunoSEQ multiplex PCR; TCRdb's version includes in-frame clones alone and lacks a portion of them. The data show over 75,000 clones, around nine tenths seen once. Sequencing was performed on peripheral blood, taken on day 0 of AZD1222 vaccination. V is TRBV7-9 and J is TRBJ1-1; 9 bases line up with TRBD1. This TCR came from an adult in good health. CDR3 sequence: CASSTGTGRTEAFF. DNA of the CDR3: TGTGCCAGCAGCACCGGGACAGGGAGGACTGAAGCTTTCTTT.